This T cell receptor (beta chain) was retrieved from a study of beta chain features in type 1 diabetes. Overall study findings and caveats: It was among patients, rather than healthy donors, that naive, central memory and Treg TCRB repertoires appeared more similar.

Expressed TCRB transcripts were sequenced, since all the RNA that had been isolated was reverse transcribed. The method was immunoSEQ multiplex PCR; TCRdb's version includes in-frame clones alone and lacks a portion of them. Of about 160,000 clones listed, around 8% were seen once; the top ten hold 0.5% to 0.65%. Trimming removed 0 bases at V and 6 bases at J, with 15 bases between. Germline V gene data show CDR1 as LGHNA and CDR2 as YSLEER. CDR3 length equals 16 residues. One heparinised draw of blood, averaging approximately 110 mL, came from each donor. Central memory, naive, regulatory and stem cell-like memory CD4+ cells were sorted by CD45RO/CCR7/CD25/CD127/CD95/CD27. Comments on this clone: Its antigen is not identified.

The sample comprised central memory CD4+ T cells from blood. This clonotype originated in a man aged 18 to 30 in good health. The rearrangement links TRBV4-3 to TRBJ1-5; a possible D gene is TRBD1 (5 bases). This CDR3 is CASSQDQGGMIQPQHF. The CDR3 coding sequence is TGCGCCAGCAGCCAAGATCAGGGCGGGATGATTCAGCCCCAGCATTTT.